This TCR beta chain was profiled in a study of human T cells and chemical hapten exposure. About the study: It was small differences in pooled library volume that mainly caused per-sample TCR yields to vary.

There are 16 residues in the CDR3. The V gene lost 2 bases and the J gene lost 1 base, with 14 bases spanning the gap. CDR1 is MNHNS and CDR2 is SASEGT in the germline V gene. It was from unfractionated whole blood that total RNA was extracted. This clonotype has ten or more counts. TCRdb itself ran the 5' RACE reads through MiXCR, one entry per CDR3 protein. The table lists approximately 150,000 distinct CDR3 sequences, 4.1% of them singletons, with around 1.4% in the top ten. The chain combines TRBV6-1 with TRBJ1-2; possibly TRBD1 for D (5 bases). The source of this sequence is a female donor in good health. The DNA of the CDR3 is TGTGCCAGCAGTGAACCACAGGTTGGGGATAACTATGGCTACACCTTC. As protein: CASSEPQVGDNYGYTF.